The next 22 T cell receptor beta chains were all read from a single sample in a study of cytomegalovirus exposure and HLA in healthy donors. PCR involved 60 Vbeta and 13 Jbeta primers. Sequencing used immunoSEQ multiplex PCR; TCRdb keeps in-frame clones, though not all of them. The sample lists 150,000 to 200,000 clones, 60% to 80% occurring once. Source material: PBMCs. The receptors shown here come from a woman aged 40 to 50 in good health and CMV-seropositive.

This chain uses TRBV5-4 with TRBJ2-4, with 7 bases matching TRBD1. CDR3 length: 15 residues. Germline CDR1 SGHNT, CDR2 YYREEE (reference sequence). Trimming at V came to 2 bases and at J to 6 bases, leaving 8 bases not matched to a gene. The CDR3 DNA reads as TGTGCCAGCAGCTTTCCCAACAGGGGCCTAAACATTCAGTACTTC. Protein: CASSFPNRGLNIQYF.

This clone was picked up one time. J is TRBJ2-7 and V is TRBV2, with TRBD2 matching over 13 bases. V was pared by 8 bases and J by 5 bases, with 3 bases of the junction left unmatched. The CDR3 contains 13 residues. Germline assignment: CDR1 SNHLY and CDR2 FYNNEI. The DNA of the CDR3 is TGTGCCAGCCGACTAGCGGGAGGTGACGAGCAGTACTTC. This encodes CASRLAGGDEQYF. Full variable domain (missing parts from reference TRBV2 and TRBJ2-7): EPEVTQTPSHQVTQMGQEVILRCVPISNHLYFYWYRQILGQKVEFLVSFYNNEISEKSEIFDDQFSVERPDGSNFTLKIRSTKLEDSAMYFCASRLAGGDEQYFGPGTRLTVT.

The chain links TRBV6-1 to TRBJ1-3; TRBD1 agrees at 7 bases. The ends lost 6 bases at V and 4 bases at J; junction bases unmatched: 9. Germline CDR1 is MNHNS and CDR2 is SASEGT. CDR3 length: 15 residues. CDR3 sequence: CASSAPTGSGNTIYF. CDR3 nucleotide sequence: TGTGCCAGCAGCGCGCCGACAGGGTCCGGAAACACCATATATTTT.

V usage is TRBV5-1 and J usage is TRBJ2-1; D remains ambiguous. The CDR3 length is 13 residues. Germline V gene data show CDR1 as SGHRS and CDR2 as YFSETQ. V was clipped by 4 bases and J by 5 bases, with 10 bases between them. The CDR3 loop reads CASSPISHNEQFF. CDR3 in DNA: TGCGCCAGCAGCCCCATTTCCCACAATGAGCAGTTCTTC. The full variable domain, completed using reference TRBV5-1 and TRBJ2-1, is KAGVTQTPRYLIKTRGQQVTLSCSPISGHRSVSWYQQTPGQGLQFLFEYFSETQRNKGNFPGRFSGRQFSNSRSEMNVSTLELGDSALYLCASSPISHNEQFFGPGTRLTVL.

This sequence joins TRBV2 and TRBJ1-3; D might be TRBD1 (5 bases). Germline CDR1 reads SNHLY; CDR2 reads FYNNEI. The CDR3 loop spans 14 amino acids. Here the CDR3 reads CASSRGNSGNTIYF. The CDR3 nucleotides are TGTGCATCTTCGCGGGGGAACTCTGGAAACACCATATATTTT.

The rearrangement joins TRBV6-1 to TRBJ2-5, with 9 bases aligning to TRBD2. Germline CDR1 MNHNS, CDR2 SASEGT. The CDR3 spans 16 residues. The V segment lost 5 bases and the J segment 5 bases; nucleotides outside the gene matches: 12. CDR3 loop: CASSQEGGGGGETQYF. For the CDR3, the DNA is TGTGCCAGCAGTCAAGAAGGCGGGGGGGGCGGGGAGACCCAGTACTTC.

This clone was recorded a few times. The chain uses TRBV18 and TRBJ1-2; 9 bases are a match to TRBD1. The junction had 5 bases not matched to a gene; V was cut back by 4 bases and J by 8 bases. Germline V gene sequence: CDR1 KGHSH, CDR2 LQKENI. The CDR3 sequence is 13 residues long. CDR3 in amino acids: CASSLKDRGGYTF. CDR3 DNA sequence: TGTGCCAGCTCACTTAAGGACAGGGGAGGCTACACCTTC.

The V and J genes are TRBV10-3 and TRBJ2-7; 11 bases fit TRBD1. Germline V lookup: CDR1 ENHRY, CDR2 SYGVKD. J lost 6 bases, V lost 6 bases, and 7 bases had no gene match. The length of the CDR3 is 14 residues. DNA of the CDR3: TGTGCCATCAGATCCGGGACAGGGGGGTTCGAGCAGTACTTC. It is translated as CAIRSGTGGFEQYF.

CDR3 sequence reads: CATSRDRPSGTVTDTQYF. The CDR3 nucleotides are TGTGCCACCAGCAGAGATCGGCCTAGCGGGACCGTCACAGATACGCAGTATTTT. V and J are TRBV15 and TRBJ2-3, with TRBD2 matching over 9 bases. Germline loops: CDR1 LNHNV, CDR2 YYDKDF (reference sequence). With 0 bases clipped from V and 2 bases from J, the junction kept 9 bases outside the gene matches. This CDR3 has 18 amino acids.

The V call is TRBV18, the J call TRBJ1-1, with D possibly matching TRBD1 (5 bases). Germline loops: CDR1 KGHSH, CDR2 LQKENI. This CDR3 is built from 15 residues. V shed 0 bases and J shed 1 base, with 9 bases lying between them. The CDR3: CASSPPRQGNTEAFF. CDR3 bases: TGTGCCAGCTCACCACCACGGCAGGGGAACACTGAAGCTTTCTTT.

V gene TRBV9 combines with J gene TRBJ2-1; 7 nucleotides agree with TRBD1. Trimming took 0 bases from V and 6 from J; bases not matched to a gene: 6. Germline values: CDR1 SGDLS, CDR2 YYNGEE. This CDR3 region has 15 residues. The CDR3 sequence: CASSVGGQWGNEQFF. The CDR3 coding sequence is TGTGCCAGCAGCGTAGGGGGACAGTGGGGCAATGAGCAGTTCTTC. The complete variable domain, with remaining parts taken from reference TRBV9 and TRBJ2-1, reads DSGVTQTPKHLITATGQRVTLRCSPRSGDLSVYWYQQSLDQGLQFLIQYYNGEERAKGNILERFSAQQFPDLHSELNLSSLELGDSALYFCASSVGGQWGNEQFFGPGTRLTVL.

This chain links TRBV14 with TRBJ1-2; a possible D gene is TRBD1 (5 bases). Germline assignment: CDR1 SGHDN and CDR2 FVKESK. V lost 5 bases to trimming and J lost 4 bases, with 20 bases between them. This CDR3 is built from 16 residues. The CDR3 coding sequence is TGTGCCAGCAGCTTGAGGTCGGGGAACGGGGGCTATGGCTACACCTTC. Encoded protein: CASSLRSGNGGYGYTF. Complete variable domain (other parts from reference TRBV14 and TRBJ1-2): EAGVTQFPSHSVIEKGQTVTLRCDPISGHDNLYWYRRVMGKEIKFLLHFVKESKQDESGMPNNRFLAERTGGTYSTLKVQPAELEDSGVYFCASSLRSGNGGYGYTFGSGTRLTVV.

The chain couples TRBV7-9 to TRBJ2-2; a weak D match, TRBD2 (5 bases). Germline V CDR1 and CDR2: SEHNR, FQNEAQ (reference sequence). This CDR3 comprises 16 residues. The V and J ends lost 0 bases and 6 bases respectively, with 14 bases between them. CDR3: CASSLASLARPGELFF. CDR3 bases: TGTGCCAGCAGCTTAGCAAGTCTAGCAAGGCCCGGGGAGCTGTTTTTT.

The rearrangement links TRBV11-2 to TRBJ2-5; D uncertain. With 5 bases removed from V and 5 bases from J, the gap between germline ends came to 21 bases. The CDR3 is made up of 16 amino acids. CDR1 and CDR2 from the germline V gene are SGHAT and FQNNGV. CDR3 in amino acids: CASSGNTASREETQYF. CDR3 nucleotides: TGTGCCAGCAGCGGCAATACAGCCTCCCGAGAGGAGACCCAGTACTTC.

V and J are TRBV2 and TRBJ1-2, with TRBD1 identical over 8 bases. Losses at the gene ends were 6 bases for V and 0 bases for J; bases not matched to a gene: 9. The CDR3 runs to 16 residues. The germline V gene encodes CDR1 SNHLY and CDR2 FYNNEI. In nucleotides, the CDR3 is TGTGCCAGCAGCCTCTCAAGGACAGGGACTAACTATGGCTACACCTTC. This encodes CASSLSRTGTNYGYTF.

CDR3 DNA sequence: TGTGCCAGCAGCCCGAGGGGAAGGGCTAGCGGGACTAGCACAGATACGCAGTATTTT. Translated, it gives CASSPRGRASGTSTDTQYF. The chain has TRBV7-2 and TRBJ2-3; 9 bases match TRBD2. This CDR3 has 19 amino acids. V dropped 5 bases and J dropped 0; count of bases not matched to a gene: 15. The germline V gene encodes CDR1 SGHTA and CDR2 FQGNSA.

The gene calls are TRBV19 and TRBJ1-5; 7 nucleotides align to TRBD1. Germline lookup yields CDR1 LNHDA and CDR2 SQIVND (reference sequence). CDR3 length equals 14 residues. V gave up 5 bases and J gave up 9 bases; unmatched junction bases: 10. CDR3 amino acids: CASSANRGNGPQHF. The CDR3 coding sequence is TGTGCCAGTAGTGCGAACAGGGGTAATGGGCCCCAGCATTTT.

V usage is TRBV5-4 and J usage is TRBJ2-1; TRBD2 matches 7 bases. With V trimmed by 0 bases and J by 2 bases, 5 bases remained unmatched. The CDR3 runs 16 residues. Germline CDR1 and CDR2: SGHNT and YYREEE (reference sequence). DNA for the CDR3: TGTGCCAGCAGCTTGGCTAGCGGTCCTACCTACAATGAGCAGTTCTTC. It yields the protein CASSLASGPTYNEQFF. Full variable domain (outside the CDR3, taken from reference TRBV5-4 and TRBJ2-1): ETGVTQSPTHLIKTRGQQVTLRCSSQSGHNTVSWYQQALGQGPQFIFQYYREEENGRGNFPPRFSGLQFPNYSSELNVNALELDDSALYLCASSLASGPTYNEQFFGPGTRLTVL.

This rearrangement joins TRBV19 to TRBJ2-7; D might be TRBD1 (6 bases). The CDR3 length is 15 residues. Germline V gives CDR1 LNHDA, CDR2 SQIVND (reference sequence). V gave up 6 bases and J gave up 0 bases, with 15 bases separating them. Here the CDR3 DNA reads TGTGCCAGTAGCCGTACAGGGTCCCCCTCCTACGAGCAGTACTTC. Residues: CASSRTGSPSYEQYF.

The chain uses TRBV27 and TRBJ1-5; D may be TRBD1 (5 bases). V lost 2 bases and J 5 bases, leaving 10 bases between the germline ends. Germline V gene sequence: CDR1 MNHEY, CDR2 SMNVEV (reference sequence). CDR3 length: 14 amino acids. CDR3 amino acids: CASSLGGVDQPQHF. DNA for the CDR3: TGTGCCAGCAGTTTAGGGGGGGTAGATCAGCCCCAGCATTTT.

The chain has TRBV6-1 and TRBJ1-1, with a possible D match to TRBD1 (6 bases). CDR1 is MNHNS and CDR2 is SASEGT in the germline V gene. Trimming cost V 7 bases and J 2 bases, with 11 bases left between them. This CDR3 is 13 amino acids long. This CDR3 reads CASIPQGNTEAFF. For the CDR3, the DNA is TGTGCCAGCATTCCACAGGGAAACACTGAAGCTTTCTTT.

The V call is TRBV4-3, the J call TRBJ2-1; D is perhaps TRBD1 (8 bases). With 3 bases removed from V and 4 bases from J, the gap between germline ends came to 16 bases. The CDR3 is 16 residues long. Germline CDR1 reads LGHNA; CDR2 reads YSLEER. In nucleotides, the CDR3 is TGCGCCAGCAGCCAGTTTTACAGGGGGGGGTACAATGAGCAGTTCTTC. As protein: CASSQFYRGGYNEQFF.